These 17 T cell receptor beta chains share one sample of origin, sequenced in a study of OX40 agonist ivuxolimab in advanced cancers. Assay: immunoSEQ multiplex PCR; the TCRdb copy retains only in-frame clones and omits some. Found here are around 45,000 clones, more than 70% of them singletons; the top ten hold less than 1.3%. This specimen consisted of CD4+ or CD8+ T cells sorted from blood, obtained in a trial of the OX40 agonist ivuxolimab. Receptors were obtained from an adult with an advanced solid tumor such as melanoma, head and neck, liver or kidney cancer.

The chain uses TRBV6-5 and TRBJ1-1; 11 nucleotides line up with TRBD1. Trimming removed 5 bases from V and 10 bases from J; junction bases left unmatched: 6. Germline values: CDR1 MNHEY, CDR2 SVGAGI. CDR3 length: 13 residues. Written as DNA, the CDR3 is TGTGCCAGCAGTCTAGGGACAGGGGGGGGAGCTTTCTTT. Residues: CASSLGTGGGAFF.

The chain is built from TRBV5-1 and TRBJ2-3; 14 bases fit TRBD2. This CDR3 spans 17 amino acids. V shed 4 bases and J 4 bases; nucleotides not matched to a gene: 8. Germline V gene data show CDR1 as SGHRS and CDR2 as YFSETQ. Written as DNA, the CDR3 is TGCGCCAGCAGCACCCGGACTAGCGGGAGGATGGCAGATACGCAGTATTTT. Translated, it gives CASSTRTSGRMADTQYF.

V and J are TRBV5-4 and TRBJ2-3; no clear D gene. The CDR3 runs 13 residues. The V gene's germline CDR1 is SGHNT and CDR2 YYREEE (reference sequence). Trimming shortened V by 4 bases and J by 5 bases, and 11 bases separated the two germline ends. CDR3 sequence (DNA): TGTGCCAGCAGCACTGAGTGGAGAGATACGCAGTATTTT. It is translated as CASSTEWRDTQYF.

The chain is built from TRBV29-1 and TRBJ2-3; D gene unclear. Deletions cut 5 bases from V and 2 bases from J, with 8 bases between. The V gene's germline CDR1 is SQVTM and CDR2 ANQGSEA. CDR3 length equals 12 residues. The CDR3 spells CSVLTATDTQYF. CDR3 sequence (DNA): TGCAGCGTTCTAACGGCCACAGATACGCAGTATTTT.

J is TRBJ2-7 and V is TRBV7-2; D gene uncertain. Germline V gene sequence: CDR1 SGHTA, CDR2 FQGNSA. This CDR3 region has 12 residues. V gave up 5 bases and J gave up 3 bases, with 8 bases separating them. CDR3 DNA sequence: TGTGCCAGCAGCCCGGATCGCTACGAGCAGTACTTC. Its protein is CASSPDRYEQYF.

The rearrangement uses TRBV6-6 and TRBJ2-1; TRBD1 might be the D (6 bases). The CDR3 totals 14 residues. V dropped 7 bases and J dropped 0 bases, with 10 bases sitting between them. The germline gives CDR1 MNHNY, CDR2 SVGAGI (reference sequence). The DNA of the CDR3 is TGTGCCAGCACCGGGACATCCTCCTACAATGAGCAGTTCTTC. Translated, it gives CASTGTSSYNEQFF.

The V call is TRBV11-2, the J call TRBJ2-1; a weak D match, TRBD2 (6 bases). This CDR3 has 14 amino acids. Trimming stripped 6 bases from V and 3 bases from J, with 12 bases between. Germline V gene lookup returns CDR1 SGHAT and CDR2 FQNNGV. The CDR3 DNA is TGTGCCAGCAGTTATCGGGGGAACTACAATGAGCAGTTCTTC. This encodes CASSYRGNYNEQFF.

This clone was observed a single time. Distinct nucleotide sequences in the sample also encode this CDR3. CDR3 sequence (DNA): TGTGCTAGTGGTTTGGTCCTCAACTACGAGCCCCCAGATACGCAGTATTTT. Translated, it gives CASGLVLNYEPPDTQYF. V and J are TRBV12-5 and TRBJ2-3; D not certain. The V gene lost 0 bases and the J gene lost 4 bases, with 17 bases spanning the gap. CDR1 LGHNT and CDR2 FRNRAP come from the germline V gene. The CDR3 covers 17 residues.

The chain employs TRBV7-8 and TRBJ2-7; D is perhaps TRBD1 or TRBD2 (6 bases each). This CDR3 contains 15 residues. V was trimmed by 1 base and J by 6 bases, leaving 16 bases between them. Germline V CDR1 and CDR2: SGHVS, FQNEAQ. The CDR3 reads CASSLVGGRVAEQYF. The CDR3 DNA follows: TGTGCCAGCAGCTTAGTCGGGGGCAGGGTAGCCGAGCAGTACTTC.

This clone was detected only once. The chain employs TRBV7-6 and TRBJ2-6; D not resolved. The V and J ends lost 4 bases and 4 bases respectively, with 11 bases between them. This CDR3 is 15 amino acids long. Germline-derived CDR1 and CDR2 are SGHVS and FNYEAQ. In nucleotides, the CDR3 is TGTGCCAGCAGCTCCCCCCGGGCCGGGGCCAACGTCCTGACTTTC. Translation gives CASSSPRAGANVLTF.

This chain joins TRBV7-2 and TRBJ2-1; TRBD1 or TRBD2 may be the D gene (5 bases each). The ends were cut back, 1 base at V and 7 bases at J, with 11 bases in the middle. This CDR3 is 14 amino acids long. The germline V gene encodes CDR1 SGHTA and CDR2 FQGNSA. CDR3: CASSLVQGGNEQFF. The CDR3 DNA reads TGTGCCAGCAGCTTAGTTCAGGGCGGGAATGAGCAGTTCTTC.

The CDR3 DNA is TGTGCCAGCAGCTTCGACAGCGGTTATAATTCACCCCTCCACTTT. Translating gives CASSFDSGYNSPLHF. This chain links TRBV5-8 with TRBJ1-6; possibly TRBD1 for D (5 bases). CDR1 SGHTS and CDR2 YDEGEE come from the germline V gene. This CDR3 is built from 15 residues. V lost 2 bases and J 4 bases, leaving 10 bases between the germline ends.

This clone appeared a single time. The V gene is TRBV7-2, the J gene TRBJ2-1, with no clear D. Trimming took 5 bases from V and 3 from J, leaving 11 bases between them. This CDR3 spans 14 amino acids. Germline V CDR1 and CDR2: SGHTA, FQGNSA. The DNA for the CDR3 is TGTGCCAGCAGCCCCTGGGTGAACTACAATGAGCAGTTCTTC. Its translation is CASSPWVNYNEQFF.

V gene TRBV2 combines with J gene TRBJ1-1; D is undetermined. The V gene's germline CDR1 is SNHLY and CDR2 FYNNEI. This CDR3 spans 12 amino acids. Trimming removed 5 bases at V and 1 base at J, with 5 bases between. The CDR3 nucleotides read TGTGCCAGCAGTTCAGGGAACACTGAAGCTTTCTTT. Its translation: CASSSGNTEAFF.

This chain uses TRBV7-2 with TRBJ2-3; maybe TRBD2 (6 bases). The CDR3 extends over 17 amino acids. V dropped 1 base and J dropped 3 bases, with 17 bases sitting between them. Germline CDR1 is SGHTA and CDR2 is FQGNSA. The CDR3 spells CASSLVGTEGGTDTQYF. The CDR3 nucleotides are TGTGCCAGCAGCTTAGTGGGGACGGAGGGCGGGACAGATACGCAGTATTTT.

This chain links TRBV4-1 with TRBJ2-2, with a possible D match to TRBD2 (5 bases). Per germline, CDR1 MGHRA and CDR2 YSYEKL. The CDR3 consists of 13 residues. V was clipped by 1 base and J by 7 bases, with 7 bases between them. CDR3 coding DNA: TGCGCCAGCAGCCAAGCGCGGGTCGGGGAGCTGTTTTTT. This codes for CASSQARVGELFF.

Here the CDR3 DNA reads TGTGCCAGCAGCTTTATCAGGGACACCGGGGAGCTGTTTTTT. Its translation: CASSFIRDTGELFF. J is TRBJ2-2 and V is TRBV7-2, with D perhaps matching TRBD1 (5 bases). The CDR3 runs 14 residues. The V end was cut by 3 bases, the J end by 3 bases, with 8 bases between. Germline values: CDR1 SGHTA, CDR2 FQGNSA.